This entry lists 9 T cell receptor beta chains sequenced from one sample in a study of cytomegalovirus exposure and HLA in healthy donors (dated by TCRdb to the late 2010s). Library creation used the immunoSEQ multiplex PCR assay. The multiplex PCR relied on a mix of 60 forward primers for TCR Vbeta segments and 13 reverse primers for TCR Jbeta segments. Entries here come from immuneACCESS through TCRdb and include only in-frame sequences with V and J called. Some clones fail to appear in such tables; in the studies checked, an unresolved V gene covers under half of the shortfall, and the cause of the remainder is unknown. In all, the sample holds about 130,000 clones, and roughly 82% of those were seen once. The ten largest account for about 1% of the sample. The specimen was PBMCs. The source of these receptors is a boy aged 5-17 years in good health and CMV-seronegative.

J is TRBJ2-3 and V is TRBV29-1, with D perhaps TRBD2 (5 bases). Trimming took off 4 bases at V and 2 bases at J, with 16 bases between the two ends. The CDR3 has 15 amino acids. Germline CDR1 reads SQVTM; CDR2 reads ANQGSEA. This CDR3 is CSVVPPSGATDTQYF. In DNA, the CDR3 is TGCAGCGTTGTACCCCCCAGCGGAGCCACAGATACGCAGTATTTT.

This clone was observed a single time. The chain couples TRBV30 to TRBJ2-7; 7 bases are shared with TRBD1. V gave up 4 bases and J gave up 6 bases; unmatched junction bases: 9. This CDR3 region has 13 residues. The germline CDR1 and CDR2 sequences are GTSNPN and SVGIG (reference sequence). CDR3 coding DNA: TGTGCCTGGAAACAGGGGCCTTGGGGCGAGCAGTACTTC. This translates into CAWKQGPWGEQYF.

The CDR3 region is CAWTLRGVNTGELFF. CDR3 DNA: TGTGCCTGGACTTTGCGGGGGGTCAACACCGGGGAGCTGTTTTTT. The chain uses TRBV30 and TRBJ2-2; 8 bases fit TRBD2. This CDR3 is built from 15 residues. The J segment lost 2 bases and the V segment lost 4 bases, leaving 6 bases of the junction unmatched. Germline loops: CDR1 GTSNPN, CDR2 SVGIG (reference sequence).

V usage is TRBV4-1 and J usage is TRBJ2-3; D is unresolved. Germline assignment: CDR1 MGHRA and CDR2 YSYEKL. Trimming cost V 2 bases and J 5 bases, with 5 bases left between them. The CDR3 totals 12 residues. The chain's CDR3 is CASSQLEDTQYF. CDR3 nucleotides: TGCGCCAGCAGCCAACTAGAAGATACGCAGTATTTT.

This clone appeared a single time. The V call is TRBV7-2, the J call TRBJ1-3; TRBD1 aligns across 10 bases. V dropped 7 bases and J dropped 9; count of bases not matched to a gene: 18. CDR1 and CDR2 (germline): SGHTA, FQGNSA. This CDR3 spans 17 amino acids. The CDR3 DNA follows: TGTGCCAGCACCAAAGAACTGACAGGGGGCGGGAGGAGCACCATATATTTT. This codes for CASTKELTGGGRSTIYF.

This chain uses TRBV18 with TRBJ2-5; 11 nucleotides agree with TRBD1. This CDR3 spans 15 amino acids. The V segment lost 6 bases and the J segment 5 bases; nucleotides outside the gene matches: 8. Germline V gene lookup returns CDR1 KGHSH and CDR2 LQKENI. CDR3 sequence: CASSQDRGRLETQYF. For the CDR3, the DNA is TGTGCCAGCTCCCAGGACAGGGGGCGGTTGGAGACCCAGTACTTC.

This clone was observed a single time. V usage is TRBV7-8 and J usage is TRBJ1-1; maybe TRBD1 (6 bases). The ends were cut back, 1 base at V and 3 bases at J, with 9 bases in the middle. Germline loops: CDR1 SGHVS, CDR2 FQNEAQ. This CDR3 has 14 residues. CDR3 protein: CASSLVEGDTEAFF. The CDR3 DNA reads TGTGCCAGCAGCTTAGTCGAGGGGGACACTGAAGCTTTCTTT.

The chain links TRBV19 to TRBJ2-7; 7 bases map to TRBD1. The germline gives CDR1 LNHDA, CDR2 SQIVND (reference sequence). This CDR3 is 14 amino acids long. The ends lost 4 bases at V and 2 bases at J; junction bases unmatched: 5. The CDR3 bases are TGTGCCAGTAGTAAGGGGGCTGGAACCTACGAGCAGTACTTC. This sequence encodes CASSKGAGTYEQYF.

This clone was observed a few times. The rearrangement joins TRBV30 to TRBJ2-1, with 8 bases lining up with TRBD2. Germline-derived CDR1 and CDR2 are GTSNPN and SVGIG (reference sequence). This CDR3 has 15 amino acids. V was clipped by 1 base and J by 9 bases; unmatched bases: 11. Written as DNA, the CDR3 is TGTGCCTGGAGTGCGACACCCAGCGGGAGAAGTGAGCAGTTCTTC. The encoded protein is CAWSATPSGRSEQFF.